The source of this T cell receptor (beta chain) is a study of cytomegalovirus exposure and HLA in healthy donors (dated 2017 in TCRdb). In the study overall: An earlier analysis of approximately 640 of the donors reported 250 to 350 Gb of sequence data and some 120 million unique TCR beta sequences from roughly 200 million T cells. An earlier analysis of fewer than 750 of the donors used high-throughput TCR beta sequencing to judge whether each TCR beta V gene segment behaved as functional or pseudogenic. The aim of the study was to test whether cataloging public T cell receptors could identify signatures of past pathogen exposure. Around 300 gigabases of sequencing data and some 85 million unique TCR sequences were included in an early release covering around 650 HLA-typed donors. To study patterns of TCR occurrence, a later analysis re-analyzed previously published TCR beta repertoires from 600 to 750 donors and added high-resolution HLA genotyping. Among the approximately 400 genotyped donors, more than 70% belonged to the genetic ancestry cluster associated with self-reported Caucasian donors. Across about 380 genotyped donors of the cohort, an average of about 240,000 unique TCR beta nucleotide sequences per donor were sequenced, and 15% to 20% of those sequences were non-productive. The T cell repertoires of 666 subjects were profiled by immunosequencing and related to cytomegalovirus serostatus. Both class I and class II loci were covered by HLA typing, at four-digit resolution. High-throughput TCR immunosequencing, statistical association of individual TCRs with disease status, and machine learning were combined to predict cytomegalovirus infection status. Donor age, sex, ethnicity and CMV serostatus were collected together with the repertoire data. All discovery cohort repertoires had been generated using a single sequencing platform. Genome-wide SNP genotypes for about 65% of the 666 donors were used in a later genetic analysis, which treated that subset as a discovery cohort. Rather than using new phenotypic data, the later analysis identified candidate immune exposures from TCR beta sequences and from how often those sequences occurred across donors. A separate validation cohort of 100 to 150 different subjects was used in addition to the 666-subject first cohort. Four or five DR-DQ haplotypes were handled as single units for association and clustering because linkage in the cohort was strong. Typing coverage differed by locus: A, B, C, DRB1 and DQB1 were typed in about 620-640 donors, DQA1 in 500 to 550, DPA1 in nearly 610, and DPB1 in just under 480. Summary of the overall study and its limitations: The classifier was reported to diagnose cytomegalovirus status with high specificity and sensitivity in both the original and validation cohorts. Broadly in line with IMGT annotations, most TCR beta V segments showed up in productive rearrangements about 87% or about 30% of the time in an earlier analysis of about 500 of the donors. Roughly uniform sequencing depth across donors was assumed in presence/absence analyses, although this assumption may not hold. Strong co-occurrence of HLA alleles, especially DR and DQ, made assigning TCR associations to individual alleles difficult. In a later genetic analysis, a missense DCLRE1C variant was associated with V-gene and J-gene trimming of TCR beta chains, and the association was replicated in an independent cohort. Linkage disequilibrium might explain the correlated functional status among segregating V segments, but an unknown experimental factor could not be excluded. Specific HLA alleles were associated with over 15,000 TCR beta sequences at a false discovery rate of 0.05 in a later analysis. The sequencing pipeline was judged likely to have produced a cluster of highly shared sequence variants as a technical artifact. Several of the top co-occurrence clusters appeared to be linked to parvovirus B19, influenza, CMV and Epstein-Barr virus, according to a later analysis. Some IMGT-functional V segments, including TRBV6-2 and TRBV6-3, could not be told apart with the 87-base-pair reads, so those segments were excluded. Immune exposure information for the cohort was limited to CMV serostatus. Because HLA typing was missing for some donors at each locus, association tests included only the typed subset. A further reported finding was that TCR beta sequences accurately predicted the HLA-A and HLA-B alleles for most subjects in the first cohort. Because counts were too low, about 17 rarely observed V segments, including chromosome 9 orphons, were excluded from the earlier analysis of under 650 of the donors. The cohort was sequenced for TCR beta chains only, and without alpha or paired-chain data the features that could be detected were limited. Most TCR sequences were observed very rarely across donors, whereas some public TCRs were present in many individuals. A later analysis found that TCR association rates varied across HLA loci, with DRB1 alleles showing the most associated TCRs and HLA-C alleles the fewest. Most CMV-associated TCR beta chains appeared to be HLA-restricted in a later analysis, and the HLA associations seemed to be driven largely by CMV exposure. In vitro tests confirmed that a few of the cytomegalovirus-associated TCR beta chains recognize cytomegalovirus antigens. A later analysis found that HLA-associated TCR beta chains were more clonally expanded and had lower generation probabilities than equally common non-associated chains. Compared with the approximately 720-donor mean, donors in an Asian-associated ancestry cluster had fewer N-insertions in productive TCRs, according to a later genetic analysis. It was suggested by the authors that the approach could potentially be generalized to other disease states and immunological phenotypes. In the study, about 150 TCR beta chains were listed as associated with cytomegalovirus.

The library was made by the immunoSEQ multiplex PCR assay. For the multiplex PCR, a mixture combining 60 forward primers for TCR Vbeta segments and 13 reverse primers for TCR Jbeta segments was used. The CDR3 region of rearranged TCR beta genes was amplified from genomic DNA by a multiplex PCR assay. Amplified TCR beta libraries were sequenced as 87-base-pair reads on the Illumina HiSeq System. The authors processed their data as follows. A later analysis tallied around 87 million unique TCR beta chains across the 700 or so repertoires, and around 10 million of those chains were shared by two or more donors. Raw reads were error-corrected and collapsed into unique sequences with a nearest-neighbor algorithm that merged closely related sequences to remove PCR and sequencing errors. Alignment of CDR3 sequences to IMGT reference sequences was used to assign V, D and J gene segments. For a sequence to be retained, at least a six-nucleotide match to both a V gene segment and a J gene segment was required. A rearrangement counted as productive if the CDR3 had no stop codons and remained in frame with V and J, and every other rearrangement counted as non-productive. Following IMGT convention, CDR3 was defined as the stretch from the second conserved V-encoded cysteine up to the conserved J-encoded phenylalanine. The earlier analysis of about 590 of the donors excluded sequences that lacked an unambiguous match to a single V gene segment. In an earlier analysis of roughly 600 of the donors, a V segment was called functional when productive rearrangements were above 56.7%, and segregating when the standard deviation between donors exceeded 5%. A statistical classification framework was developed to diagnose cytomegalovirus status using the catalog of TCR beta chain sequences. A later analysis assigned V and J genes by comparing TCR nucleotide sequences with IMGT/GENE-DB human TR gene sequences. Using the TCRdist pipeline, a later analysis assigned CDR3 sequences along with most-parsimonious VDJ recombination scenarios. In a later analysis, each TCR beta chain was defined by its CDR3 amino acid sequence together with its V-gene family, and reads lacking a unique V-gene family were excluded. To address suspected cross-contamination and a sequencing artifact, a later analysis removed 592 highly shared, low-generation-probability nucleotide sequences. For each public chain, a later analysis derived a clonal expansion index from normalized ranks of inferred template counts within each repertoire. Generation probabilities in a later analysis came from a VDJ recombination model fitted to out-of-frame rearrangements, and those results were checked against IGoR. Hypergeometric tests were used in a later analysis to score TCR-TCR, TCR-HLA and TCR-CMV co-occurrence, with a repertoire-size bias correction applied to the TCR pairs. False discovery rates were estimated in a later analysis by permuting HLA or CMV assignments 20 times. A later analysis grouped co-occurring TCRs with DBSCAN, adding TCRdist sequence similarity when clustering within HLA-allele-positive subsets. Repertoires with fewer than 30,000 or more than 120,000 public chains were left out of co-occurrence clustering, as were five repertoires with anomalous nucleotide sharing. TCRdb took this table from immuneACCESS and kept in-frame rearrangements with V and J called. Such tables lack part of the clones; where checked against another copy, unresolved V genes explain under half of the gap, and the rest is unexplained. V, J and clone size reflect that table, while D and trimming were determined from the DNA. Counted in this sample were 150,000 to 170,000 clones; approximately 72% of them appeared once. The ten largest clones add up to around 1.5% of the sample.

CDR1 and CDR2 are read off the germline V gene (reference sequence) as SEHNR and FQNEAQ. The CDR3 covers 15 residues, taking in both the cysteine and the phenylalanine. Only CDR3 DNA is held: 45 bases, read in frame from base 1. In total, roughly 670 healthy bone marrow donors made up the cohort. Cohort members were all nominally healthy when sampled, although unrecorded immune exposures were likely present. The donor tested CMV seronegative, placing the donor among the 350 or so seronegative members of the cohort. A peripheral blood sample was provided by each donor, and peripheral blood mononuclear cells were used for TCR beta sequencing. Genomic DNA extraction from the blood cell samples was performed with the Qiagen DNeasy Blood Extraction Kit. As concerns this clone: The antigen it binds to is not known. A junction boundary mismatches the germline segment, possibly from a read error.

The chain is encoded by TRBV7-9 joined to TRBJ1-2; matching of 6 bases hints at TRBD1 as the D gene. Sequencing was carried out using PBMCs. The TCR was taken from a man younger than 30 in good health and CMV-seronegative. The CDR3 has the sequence CASSLAYGGGGRIAF. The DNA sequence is TGTGCCAGCAGCTTAGCGTACGGAGGGGGGGGACGTATCGCCTTC.